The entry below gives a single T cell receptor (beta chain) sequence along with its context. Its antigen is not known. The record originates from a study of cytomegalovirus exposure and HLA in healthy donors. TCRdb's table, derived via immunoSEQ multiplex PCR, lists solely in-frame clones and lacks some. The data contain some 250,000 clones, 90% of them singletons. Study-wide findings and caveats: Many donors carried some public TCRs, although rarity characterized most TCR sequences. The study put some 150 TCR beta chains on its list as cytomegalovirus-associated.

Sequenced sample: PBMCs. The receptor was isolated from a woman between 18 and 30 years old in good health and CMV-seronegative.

Written as DNA, the CDR3 is TGTGCCAGCAGCTCGCCAGACAGGCCCCCTTACACTGAAGCTTTCTTT. Translated: CASSSPDRPPYTEAFF. The chain links TRBV11-3 to TRBJ1-1, with D possibly being TRBD1 (6 bases). Germline V lookup: CDR1 SGHNT, CDR2 YENEEA. The V end lost 4 bases, the J end lost 3 bases, and 18 bases lay between the germline ends. The CDR3 is 16 residues long.